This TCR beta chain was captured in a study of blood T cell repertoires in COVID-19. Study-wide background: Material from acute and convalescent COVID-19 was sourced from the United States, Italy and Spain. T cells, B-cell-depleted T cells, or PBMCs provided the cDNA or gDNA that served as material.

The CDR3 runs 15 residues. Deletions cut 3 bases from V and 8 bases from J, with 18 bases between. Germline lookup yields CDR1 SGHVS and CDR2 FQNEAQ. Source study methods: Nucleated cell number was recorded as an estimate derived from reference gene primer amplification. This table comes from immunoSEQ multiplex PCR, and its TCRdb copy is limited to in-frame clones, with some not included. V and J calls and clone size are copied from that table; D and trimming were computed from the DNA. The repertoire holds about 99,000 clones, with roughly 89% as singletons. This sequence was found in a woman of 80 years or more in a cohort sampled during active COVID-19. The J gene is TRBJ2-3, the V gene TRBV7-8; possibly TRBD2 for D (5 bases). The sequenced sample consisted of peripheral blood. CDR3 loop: CASSFQDTAGGTQYF. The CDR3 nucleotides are TGTGCCAGCAGCTTTCAGGATACGGCAGGAGGTACGCAGTATTTT.